The sequence of this T cell receptor (beta chain) was determined in a study of blood T cell repertoires in COVID-19. Background on the study: The origin of the acute and convalescent COVID-19 samples was the United States, Italy and Spain. PBMCs, B-cell-depleted T cells, or T cells were the source of the cDNA or gDNA that made up the material.

Those enrolled in Seattle joined during active infection and were followed longitudinally afterward. Per the original methods: Cell counts per sample came from amplifying reference gene primers. Clones were sequenced by immunoSEQ multiplex PCR, and TCRdb holds only the in-frame ones, with some missing. The DNA gave D and trimming, while V, J and clone size come from that table. The sample includes 350,000 to 500,000 clones, about 90% of them seen just once. Germline CDR1 and CDR2: SEHNR and FQNEAQ (reference sequence). V trimming: 1 base; J trimming: 0 bases; junction bases outside the gene matches: 6. The CDR3 is 17 amino acids. This clone was counted once.

The sequence was obtained from a man aged 18 to 29 with COVID-19, enrolled during active disease. V usage is TRBV7-9 and J usage is TRBJ2-1; 7 nucleotides match TRBD1. Sequenced input: peripheral blood. CDR3 sequence: CASSLGRTGASYNEQFF. In DNA, the CDR3 is TGTGCCAGCAGCTTAGGGAGGACAGGAGCCTCCTACAATGAGCAGTTCTTC.